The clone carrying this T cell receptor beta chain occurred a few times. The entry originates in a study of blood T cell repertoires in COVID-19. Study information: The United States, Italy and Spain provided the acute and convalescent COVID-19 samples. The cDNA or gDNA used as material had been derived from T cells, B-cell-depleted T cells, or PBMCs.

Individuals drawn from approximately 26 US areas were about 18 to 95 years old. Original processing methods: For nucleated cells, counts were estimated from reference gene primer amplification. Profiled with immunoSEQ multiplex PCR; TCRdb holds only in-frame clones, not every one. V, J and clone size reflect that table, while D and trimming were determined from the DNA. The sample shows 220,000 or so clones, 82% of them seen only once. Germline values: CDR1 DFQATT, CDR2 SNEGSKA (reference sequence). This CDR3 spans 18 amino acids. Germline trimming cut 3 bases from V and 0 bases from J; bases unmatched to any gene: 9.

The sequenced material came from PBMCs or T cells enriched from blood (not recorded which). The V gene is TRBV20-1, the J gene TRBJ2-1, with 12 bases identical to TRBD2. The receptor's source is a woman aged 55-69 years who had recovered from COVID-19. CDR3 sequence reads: CSASQGLAGGPSYNEQFF. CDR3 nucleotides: TGCAGTGCTAGTCAGGGTCTAGCGGGAGGGCCCTCCTACAATGAGCAGTTCTTC.